These 13 T cell receptor beta chains were sequenced from one sample in a study of a mutant IDH1 vaccine in newly diagnosed glioma. Time point denoted: week 47, end of study. Mutant IDH1 20-mer peptide, at 300 ug, made up each vaccine dose, with topical imiquimod. TCRdb keeps only in-frame clones here, not all; method: immunoSEQ multiplex PCR. The top ten clones hold over 0.7% of a sample with around 94,000 clones, approximately 89% of them seen once. Their antigen targets remain unknown. The material sequenced was PBMCs, taken from a glioma patient whose treatment included an IDH1 peptide vaccine. The origin of the receptors is a woman between 50 and 59 years old with glioma.

This chain links TRBV5-6 with TRBJ1-1; D remains ambiguous. V gave up 4 bases and J gave up 2 bases, with 12 bases separating them. CDR1 and CDR2 from the germline V gene are SGHDT and YYEEEE. This CDR3 is built from 14 residues. CDR3 coding DNA: TGTGCCAGCAGCCGGTGGGGTCCTAACACTGAAGCTTTCTTT. Amino acid sequence: CASSRWGPNTEAFF.

This clone was seen only once. The chain combines TRBV5-1 with TRBJ1-6; the D is unclear. The CDR3 sequence is 15 residues long. V was pared by 6 bases and J by 7 bases, with 17 bases between. The germline V gene has CDR1 SGHRS and CDR2 YFSETQ. The CDR3 nucleotides read TGCGCCAGCACCCGGGCCGGTCAGAGAAATTCACCCCTCCACTTT. As protein: CASTRAGQRNSPLHF.

The CDR3 DNA follows: TGTGCCAGCAGTCCCCTCAAATCAAGTGGGGCGAGGGTCGGCAATCAGCCCCAGCATTTT. This gives the protein CASSPLKSSGARVGNQPQHF. The V and J genes are TRBV28 and TRBJ1-5, with a possible D match to TRBD1 (5 bases). V lost 5 bases and J lost 2, with 28 bases in between. CDR1 is MDHEN, CDR2 SYDVKM, per germline. The CDR3 runs to 20 residues.

The V and J genes are TRBV10-3 and TRBJ2-5; TRBD1 matches 9 bases. The germline gives CDR1 ENHRY, CDR2 SYGVKD. CDR3 length: 18 residues. V was pared by 2 bases and J by 2 bases, with 12 bases of the junction left unmatched. The CDR3 here is CAISEPPGTGSAQETQYF. CDR3 nucleotide sequence: TGTGCCATCAGTGAGCCGCCCGGGACAGGGTCGGCGCAAGAGACCCAGTACTTC.

This chain links TRBV28 with TRBJ2-5; 10 nucleotides match TRBD2. CDR1 is MDHEN and CDR2 is SYDVKM in the germline V gene. The V segment lost 8 bases and the J segment 6 bases; nucleotides outside the gene matches: 12. The CDR3 loop spans 15 amino acids. CDR3 nucleotides: TGTGCCAGCTCCGGGGGAGCGGGGGGGAGGAAGACCCAGTACTTC. Encoded protein: CASSGGAGGRKTQYF.

This clone was seen just once. V and J are TRBV11-1 and TRBJ2-1, with D maybe TRBD2 (6 bases). CDR1 and CDR2 from the germline V gene are SGHAT and FQDESV (reference sequence). This CDR3 has 16 residues. Trimming stripped 2 bases from V and 0 bases from J, with 11 bases between. The CDR3 sequence: CASSLRGRSSYNEQFF. The CDR3, as DNA: TGTGCCAGCAGCTTACGGGGGAGGAGCTCCTACAATGAGCAGTTCTTC.

This chain links TRBV5-1 with TRBJ2-3; unclear D gene. The ends were cut back, 4 bases at V and 1 base at J, with 13 bases in the middle. Germline CDR1 reads SGHRS; CDR2 reads YFSETQ. CDR3 length equals 15 residues. This CDR3 reads CASSPTVLGTDTQYF. The DNA of the CDR3 is TGCGCCAGCAGCCCGACCGTGCTTGGCACAGATACGCAGTATTTT.

This sequence joins TRBV9 and TRBJ2-5; D remains ambiguous. In germline, CDR1 is SGDLS, CDR2 YYNGEE. V lost 5 bases to trimming and J lost 3 bases, with 11 bases between them. The CDR3 runs to 13 residues. Here the CDR3 DNA reads TGTGCCAGCAGTTTAACAGCAAAAGAGACCCAGTACTTC. Protein sequence: CASSLTAKETQYF. Filled out from reference TRBV9 and TRBJ2-5, the complete variable domain reads DSGVTQTPKHLITATGQRVTLRCSPRSGDLSVYWYQQSLDQGLQFLIQYYNGEERAKGNILERFSAQQFPDLHSELNLSSLELGDSALYFCASSLTAKETQYFGPGTRLLVL.

This sequence joins TRBV4-1 and TRBJ2-7; 7 nucleotides match TRBD2. This CDR3 contains 13 residues. Per the germline V gene, CDR1 is MGHRA and CDR2 is YSYEKL. The trim removed 2 bases at V and 6 bases at J, leaving 4 bases unmatched. The CDR3 DNA reads as TGCGCCAGCAGCCAATTAACGGGGGGCGAGCAGTACTTC. Translation gives CASSQLTGGEQYF.

The chain carries TRBV5-6 and TRBJ2-1, with D perhaps matching TRBD2 (5 bases). Trimming removed 4 bases from V and 3 bases from J, with 8 bases in between. This CDR3 spans 13 amino acids. Per the germline V gene, CDR1 is SGHDT and CDR2 is YYEEEE. CDR3 protein: CASSTEGYNEQFF. CDR3 nucleotide sequence: TGTGCCAGCAGCACCGAGGGCTACAATGAGCAGTTCTTC.

This clone showed up just once. The rearrangement links TRBV2 to TRBJ2-7; 9 bases fit TRBD1. The CDR3 covers 13 residues. With 4 bases clipped from V and 5 bases from J, the junction kept 3 bases outside the gene matches. Germline V gives CDR1 SNHLY, CDR2 FYNNEI. The CDR3 DNA reads as TGTGCCAGCAGTGCGACAGGGGGGAACGAGCAGTACTTC. It specifies CASSATGGNEQYF.

V is TRBV25-1 and J is TRBJ2-2; 7 bases are a match to TRBD2. The junction had 6 bases not matched to a gene; V was cut back by 4 bases and J by 1 base. The CDR3 has 16 residues. Germline loops: CDR1 MGHDK, CDR2 SYGVNS. The CDR3, as DNA: TGTGCCAGCAGTGCCCCTAGCGGAGTGAACACCGGGGAGCTGTTTTTT. Its protein product is CASSAPSGVNTGELFF.

V gene TRBV6-1 combines with J gene TRBJ1-5; possibly TRBD1 for D (5 bases). This CDR3 region has 15 residues. V lost 6 bases, J lost 2 bases, and 14 bases lay in between. CDR1 and CDR2 from the germline V gene are MNHNS and SASEGT. The CDR3 spells CASRPRRGGNQPQHF. CDR3 DNA: TGTGCCAGCAGGCCCCGGCGGGGGGGCAATCAGCCCCAGCATTTT.